The rows below give T cell receptor beta chains drawn from one sample of a study of cytomegalovirus exposure and HLA in healthy donors. Libraries were prepared by immunoSEQ multiplex PCR; TCRdb keeps only in-frame clonotypes and omits some of them. The table shows roughly 190,000 clones, with about 10% occurring only once. Input material: PBMCs. The source of these receptors is a woman in her 30s in good health and CMV-seropositive. Each CDR3 is given with its conserved first and last residue. A D gene is named only where the DNA matches it firmly. Clone size is stated in some rows and not others, as once, few, many or a class when expanded.

v_call	d_call	clone_size	j_call	cdr3_nt	cdr3_aa
TRBV19	TRBD1	.	TRBJ1-1	TGTGCCAGTAGCCTCTTAGGACAGGGCTCTGAAGCTTTCTTT	CASSLLGQGSEAFF
TRBV4-1	.	.	TRBJ2-7	TGCGCCAGCAGCCAAAGGGAGGCGGGCGAGCTTATGAGCAAGTACTTC	CASSQREAGELMSKYF
TRBV6-5	TRBD2	.	TRBJ2-7	TGTGCCAGCAGTTCGCGGACTAGCGGGCGTCTAAAGGAGCAGTACTTC	CASSSRTSGRLKEQYF
TRBV5-1	.	few	TRBJ2-4	TGCGCCAGCAGCCCTCCTAGCTCGGATGCCATTCAGTACTTC	CASSPPSSDAIQYF
TRBV7-9	.	few	TRBJ1-1	TGTGCCAGCAGCTTATCCGGGGCTGGGGGGGGCACTGAAGCTTTCTTT	CASSLSGAGGGTEAFF
TRBV7-3	.	.	TRBJ2-3	TGTGCCAGCAGCTTGCAGGCCCCTCCAGATACGCAGTATTTT	CASSLQAPPDTQYF
TRBV5-1	TRBD1	.	TRBJ2-7	TGCGCCAGCAGCCGACAGGGGTACGAGCAGTACTTC	CASSRQGYEQYF
TRBV7-9	.	few	TRBJ2-3	TGTGCCAGCAGCTCAGGACTTTCTTCCCATACGCAGTATTTT	CASSSGLSSHTQYF
TRBV9	.	few	TRBJ2-7	TGTGCCAGCAGCGTAGAGGCGGGGCAACTCCTTTACGAGCAGTACTTC	CASSVEAGQLLYEQYF
TRBV14	.	few	TRBJ2-6	TGTGCCAGCAGCCACCCCGCTGGGGCCAACGTCCTGACTTTC	CASSHPAGANVLTF
TRBV15	.	few	TRBJ1-5	TGTGCCACCAGCAGAGTGAGAGGGAGGGCCGTCTATCAGCCCCAGCATTTT	CATSRVRGRAVYQPQHF
TRBV19	TRBD1	few	TRBJ1-2	TGTGCCAGTAGTAAGACAGGGACGACGGATGGCTACACCTTC	CASSKTGTTDGYTF
TRBV7-9	TRBD2	few	TRBJ2-1	TGTGCCAGCAGGTTTAGCGGGAGGGGCAATGAGCAGTTCTTC	CASRFSGRGNEQFF
TRBV7-9	.	.	TRBJ2-7	TGTGCCAGCACCTTCGGGGGTAGCGAATCCTACGAGCAGTACTTC	CASTFGGSESYEQYF
TRBV27	TRBD2	few	TRBJ2-1	TGTGCCAGCAGTTTAACTAGCGGGAGGCCAAGTGGGCACAATGAGCAGTTCTTC	CASSLTSGRPSGHNEQFF
TRBV7-9	TRBD1	few	TRBJ1-3	TGTGCCAGCAGCCTGGGACAGGGAAACACCATATATTTT	CASSLGQGNTIYF
TRBV6-1	.	few	TRBJ2-1	TGTGCCAGCAGCCGAGCGGAGCGTTACAATGAGCAGTTCTTC	CASSRAERYNEQFF
TRBV6-1	TRBD1	.	TRBJ1-2	TGTGCCAGCAGTAGACAGGGAAATAACAACTATGGCTACACCTTC	CASSRQGNNNYGYTF
TRBV14	.	.	TRBJ1-1	TGTGCCAGCAGCCAAGGCGAGGCACCAGCGAACACTGAAGCTTTCTTT	CASSQGEAPANTEAFF
TRBV30	.	.	TRBJ2-1	TGTGCCTGGACAAGGTTTAGAGGGTTCAATGAGCAGTTCTTC	CAWTRFRGFNEQFF
TRBV2	TRBD2	.	TRBJ2-5	TGTGCCAGCTCGGCTAGCGGGTCCCCAACCCAGTACTTC	CASSASGSPTQYF
TRBV6-5	.	.	TRBJ1-3	TGTGCCAGCAGTTCTCCCGAGAACACCATATATTTT	CASSSPENTIYF
TRBV5-1	TRBD1	few	TRBJ2-2	TGCGCCAGCAGCCCGACAGGGAAGAACACCGGGGAGCTGTTTTTT	CASSPTGKNTGELFF
TRBV4-2	TRBD2	few	TRBJ2-1	TGTGCCAGCAGCCAAGACTCGGGAGGCCTCTACAATGAGCAGTTCTTC	CASSQDSGGLYNEQFF
TRBV18	.	.	TRBJ2-7	TGTGCCAGCTCACCGGCACCCTACGAGCAGTACTTC	CASSPAPYEQYF
TRBV5-1	.	few	TRBJ2-1	TGCGCCAGCAGCTTGGCCCCCCTAGCCTCCTACAATGAGCAGTTCTTC	CASSLAPLASYNEQFF
TRBV19	TRBD1	.	TRBJ1-1	TGTGCCAGTAGTAAAGGACAGGCGGGGACTGAAGCTTTCTTT	CASSKGQAGTEAFF
TRBV11-2	TRBD2	few	TRBJ2-2	TGTGCCAGCAGCTTTTCGACTAGCGTTAACACCGGGGAGCTGTTTTTT	CASSFSTSVNTGELFF
TRBV2	.	.	TRBJ1-1	TGTGCCAGCAGCCAAGGCTCGGGGGAAGCTTTCTTT	CASSQGSGEAFF
TRBV2	TRBD1	.	TRBJ1-1	TGTGCCAGCAGGGAGTCGGGACAGGGGGCTGAAGCTTTCTTT	CASRESGQGAEAFF
TRBV4-2	.	few	TRBJ2-1	TGTGCCAGCAGCCAATACGCAGAAAGCTCCTACAATGAGCAGTTCTTC	CASSQYAESSYNEQFF
TRBV5-1	TRBD2	.	TRBJ2-7	TGCGCCAGCAGCTTGGCCGGATCTAGCGGCCTATACGAGCAGTACTTC	CASSLAGSSGLYEQYF
TRBV10-3	.	.	TRBJ2-3	TGTGCCATCCAGGGCCCCGGCACAGATACGCAGTATTTT	CAIQGPGTDTQYF
TRBV11-2	TRBD1	.	TRBJ1-2	TGTGCCAGCGGAGATACTGACAGGGCTGGTGGCTACACCTTC	CASGDTDRAGGYTF
TRBV7-9	.	.	TRBJ1-2	TGTGCCAGCAGCTTAGTCAACCCGGGGAACTATGGCTACACCTTC	CASSLVNPGNYGYTF
TRBV7-6	TRBD1	few	TRBJ1-4	TGTGCCAGCAGCCGACGACAGGGGGGAAGTGAAAAACTGTTTTTT	CASSRRQGGSEKLFF
TRBV10-2	.	.	TRBJ1-5	TGCGCCAGCAGTGGACAGGCTAGGGTAAGGCCCCAGCATTTT	CASSGQARVRPQHF
TRBV5-1	TRBD2	few	TRBJ2-1	TGCGCCAGCAGCTTGGCGCAACTAATTCTAGCGGGAAGGTTCAATGAGCAGTTCTTC	CASSLAQLILAGRFNEQFF
TRBV5-1	TRBD1	few	TRBJ2-5	TGCGCCAGCAGTCCACAGGGGGAGACCCAGTACTTC	CASSPQGETQYF
TRBV19	TRBD2	.	TRBJ2-3	TGTGCCAGGGAGCGGGACACAGATACGCAGTATTTT	CARERDTDTQYF